Each of the 30 T cell receptor beta chains below was sequenced from the same sample in a study of shared clonotypes between healthy human individuals. Assay: immunoSEQ multiplex PCR; the TCRdb copy retains only in-frame clones and omits some. The table lists some 2,500,000 clones, over 85% of them singletons. The sample taken for sequencing was naive CD4+ T cells from PBMCs. Documented subset: CD45RA+ positively selected. These receptors originate from a man aged 18 to 35 in good health. Some clones in this sample may be carry-over from other donors' samples.

The CDR3 is CASSGTGGNTEAFF. The CDR3 DNA reads TGCGCCAGCAGCGGGACAGGGGGCAACACTGAAGCTTTCTTT. The V gene is TRBV5-1, the J gene TRBJ1-1, with 12 bases matching TRBD1. V was clipped by 4 bases and J by 2 bases; unmatched bases: 0. The germline V gene encodes CDR1 SGHRS and CDR2 YFSETQ. CDR3 length: 14 residues.

The gene calls are TRBV5-1 and TRBJ1-6; 11 nucleotides line up with TRBD1. The CDR3 is 17 residues long. The V and J ends lost 0 bases and 5 bases, in that order; junction bases with no gene match: 4. Germline CDR1 is SGHRS and CDR2 is YFSETQ. CDR3 sequence reads: CASSLAWGQGDNSPLHF. In DNA form, the CDR3 reads TGCGCCAGCAGCTTGGCTTGGGGACAGGGGGATAATTCACCCCTCCACTTT.

The chain couples TRBV27 to TRBJ1-1, with D possibly being TRBD1 (5 bases). From germline, CDR1 is MNHEY and CDR2 SMNVEV (reference sequence). The CDR3 sequence is 15 residues long. V was pared by 7 bases and J by 1 base, with 16 bases between. The CDR3 here is CASTSPGRGNTEAFF. CDR3 DNA: TGTGCCAGCACCTCACCGGGACGGGGGAACACTGAAGCTTTCTTT.

V is TRBV6-1 and J is TRBJ2-2, with TRBD1 matching over 8 bases. With 5 bases clipped from V and 7 bases from J, the junction kept 3 bases outside the gene matches. The germline V gene has CDR1 MNHNS and CDR2 SASEGT. The CDR3 runs 13 residues. The DNA of the CDR3 is TGTGCCAGCAGTACGACAGGGGTCGGGGAGCTGTTTTTT. Its protein is CASSTTGVGELFF.

The V and J genes are TRBV7-2 and TRBJ2-1; D is perhaps TRBD2 (5 bases). Trimming removed 4 bases from V and 10 bases from J, with 23 bases in between. The CDR3 has 16 amino acids. The germline V gene encodes CDR1 SGHTA and CDR2 FQGNSA. CDR3 nucleotides: TGTGCCAGCAGCTACCACTTGGCGGGTCCCCTGGAGGAGCAGTTCTTC. Its protein product is CASSYHLAGPLEEQFF.

The chain employs TRBV5-1 and TRBJ2-7; D perhaps matches TRBD1 (5 bases). Trimming left V 2 bases short and J 3 bases short, with 18 bases between. Germline assignment: CDR1 SGHRS and CDR2 YFSETQ. The CDR3 is made up of 16 amino acids. The CDR3 reads CASSLGPTVLNYEQYF. The CDR3 DNA reads TGCGCCAGCAGCTTAGGGCCGACAGTGTTGAACTACGAGCAGTACTTC.

The gene calls are TRBV28 and TRBJ1-2; 7 bases align to TRBD1. The length of the CDR3 is 16 residues. Germline-derived CDR1 and CDR2 are MDHEN and SYDVKM. V shed 6 bases and J 1 base; nucleotides not matched to a gene: 11. The CDR3 region is CASRPVTGQINYGYTF. For the CDR3, the DNA is TGTGCCAGCAGGCCCGTAACGGGACAGATTAACTATGGCTACACCTTC.

This rearrangement joins TRBV27 to TRBJ2-3; D not certain. Germline CDR1 reads MNHEY; CDR2 reads SMNVEV (reference sequence). The V gene lost 3 bases and the J gene lost 0 bases, with 13 bases spanning the gap. The CDR3 runs to 16 residues. This CDR3 reads CASSFSDSQSTDTQYF. Written as DNA, the CDR3 is TGTGCCAGCAGTTTCTCCGACTCGCAGAGCACAGATACGCAGTATTTT.

This chain uses TRBV7-2 with TRBJ2-1; maybe TRBD1 (5 bases). CDR1 and CDR2 (germline): SGHTA, FQGNSA. Trimming removed 3 bases from V and 0 bases from J, with 12 bases in between. The CDR3 runs 16 residues. CDR3: CASSFRQGDSYNEQFF. CDR3 DNA sequence: TGTGCCAGCAGCTTTCGACAAGGGGACTCCTACAATGAGCAGTTCTTC.

This chain uses TRBV5-1 with TRBJ2-1, with 9 bases aligning to TRBD1. Germline CDR1 SGHRS, CDR2 YFSETQ. This CDR3 has 14 residues. Unmatched junction bases numbered 2, after V lost 2 bases and J lost 5 bases. The CDR3 DNA is TGCGCCAGCAGCTTCGGGACAGGGCACAATGAGCAGTTCTTC. The encoded protein is CASSFGTGHNEQFF.

CDR3 in amino acids: CASRSAPAETDTQYF. CDR3 DNA: TGCGCCAGCAGATCGGCGCCAGCGGAAACAGATACGCAGTATTTT. The V gene is TRBV5-1, the J gene TRBJ2-3; D perhaps matches TRBD2 (5 bases). The V end was cut by 5 bases, the J end by 3 bases, with 16 bases between. From germline, CDR1 is SGHRS and CDR2 YFSETQ. CDR3 size: 15 residues.

The CDR3: CASSQLVGVDNEQFF. The CDR3 DNA follows: TGTGCCAGCAGCCAGTTGGTAGGAGTAGACAATGAGCAGTTCTTC. V is TRBV14 and J is TRBJ2-1; D not resolved. The CDR3 is 15 amino acids. V lost 3 bases and J 5 bases, leaving 14 bases between the germline ends. Germline assignment: CDR1 SGHDN and CDR2 FVKESK.

The chain joins TRBV19 to TRBJ2-4; D not resolved. Germline loops: CDR1 LNHDA, CDR2 SQIVND (reference sequence). The CDR3 is 18 amino acids. The V and J ends lost 3 bases and 0 bases respectively, with 18 bases between them. CDR3 nucleotide sequence: TGTGCCAGTAGTATTAGGGCGTTGTCCCCCCTAGCCAAAAACATTCAGTACTTC. It codes for CASSIRALSPLAKNIQYF.

The genes are TRBV6-1 and TRBJ2-2; the match to TRBD1 covers 9 bases. The CDR3 length is 14 residues. V gave up 7 bases and J gave up 6 bases; unmatched junction bases: 6. The germline V gene has CDR1 MNHNS and CDR2 SASEGT. CDR3 sequence reads: CASTGTGKAGELFF. As DNA, the CDR3 is TGTGCCAGCACTGGGACAGGGAAGGCCGGGGAGCTGTTTTTT.

This rearrangement joins TRBV28 to TRBJ2-7; D call uncertain. Between the trimmed V and J ends, which lost 5 bases and 2 bases, there was a span of 19 bases. Per germline, CDR1 MDHEN and CDR2 SYDVKM. This CDR3 is built from 16 residues. The CDR3 is CASSEETPRSPYEQYF. The CDR3 nucleotides read TGTGCCAGCAGTGAGGAGACTCCCCGGAGCCCCTACGAGCAGTACTTC.

The count of this clone is one. The chain carries TRBV28 and TRBJ2-7; TRBD1 or TRBD2 may be the D gene (7 bases each). CDR1 and CDR2 from the germline V gene are MDHEN and SYDVKM. Trimming shortened V by 2 bases and J by 3 bases, and 14 bases separated the two germline ends. The CDR3 has 15 amino acids. CDR3 sequence: CASSLRAGGDYEQYF. The CDR3 DNA reads as TGTGCCAGCAGTTTAAGGGCAGGGGGGGACTACGAGCAGTACTTC.

The chain combines TRBV4-3 with TRBJ2-3, with TRBD1 as a possible D gene (6 bases). The CDR3 loop spans 13 amino acids. Germline lookup yields CDR1 LGHNA and CDR2 YSLEER. V was trimmed by 1 base and J by 11 bases, leaving 13 bases between them. In nucleotides, the CDR3 is TGCGCCAGCAGCCAAGTATGGGACACGGGGCAGTATTTT. It is translated as CASSQVWDTGQYF.

The gene calls are TRBV28 and TRBJ2-2, with D uncertain. CDR3 length equals 15 residues. Looked up from germline, CDR1 is MDHEN and CDR2 is SYDVKM. V was pared by 4 bases and J by 0 bases, with 9 bases between. The CDR3 region is CASSSVGANTGELFF. The CDR3 coding sequence is TGTGCCAGCAGTTCGGTCGGTGCGAACACCGGGGAGCTGTTTTTT.

A word on this clone: The same CDR3 arises from other DNA sequences in this sample as well. The chain employs TRBV14 and TRBJ2-5, with D unclear. The germline CDR1 and CDR2 sequences are SGHDN and FVKESK. Trimming stripped 2 bases from V and 5 bases from J, with 6 bases between. The CDR3 length is 12 residues. CDR3 protein: CASSQLRETQYF. CDR3 sequence (DNA): TGTGCCAGCAGCCAACTCCGGGAGACCCAGTACTTC.

This clone was seen just once. The chain is built from TRBV29-1 and TRBJ2-7; 7 positions agree with TRBD1. CDR1 is SQVTM, CDR2 ANQGSEA, per germline. The CDR3 has 15 residues. Trimming at V came to 4 bases and at J to 2 bases, leaving 11 bases not matched to a gene. The DNA for the CDR3 is TGCAGCGTTGGGGTTGTGACAGGGAACCCCTACGAGCAGTACTTC. Its translation is CSVGVVTGNPYEQYF.

V gene TRBV19 combines with J gene TRBJ2-2, with D perhaps TRBD1 (6 bases). There are 13 residues in the CDR3. V was trimmed by 10 bases and J by 7 bases, leaving 16 bases between them. The germline gives CDR1 LNHDA, CDR2 SQIVND (reference sequence). CDR3 nucleotide sequence: TGTGCCACCCTTAGGGGGTCATACGGGGAGCTGTTTTTT. Protein sequence: CATLRGSYGELFF.

CDR3 sequence reads: CAISDRGAQHF. The CDR3 nucleotides are TGTGCCATCAGCGACAGGGGAGCCCAGCATTTT. The rearrangement links TRBV10-3 to TRBJ1-5; the match to TRBD1 covers 8 bases. Per germline, CDR1 ENHRY and CDR2 SYGVKD. The CDR3 length is 11 residues. V shed 6 bases, J shed 11 bases, and the junction held 3 bases outside the gene matches.

This clone occurred once. The genes are TRBV7-2 and TRBJ1-2; D ambiguous. Germline V CDR1 and CDR2: SGHTA, FQGNSA. The V and J ends lost 5 bases and 2 bases respectively, with 9 bases between them. CDR3 length: 13 amino acids. The CDR3 is CASSHGHNYGYTF. The CDR3 DNA reads TGTGCCAGCAGCCATGGGCACAACTATGGCTACACCTTC.

This chain connects TRBV28 to TRBJ2-1; 10 bases are shared with TRBD2. Losses at the gene ends were 6 bases for V and 7 bases for J; bases not matched to a gene: 9. Per germline, CDR1 MDHEN and CDR2 SYDVKM. The CDR3 has 15 residues. The CDR3 sequence: CASSRPTSGPNEQFF. CDR3 sequence (DNA): TGTGCCAGCAGCCGCCCGACTAGCGGGCCAAATGAGCAGTTCTTC.

This chain joins TRBV28 and TRBJ2-6; D perhaps matches TRBD1 (5 bases). The CDR3 has 16 residues. V was pared by 6 bases and J by 4 bases, with 16 bases between. Germline CDR1 reads MDHEN; CDR2 reads SYDVKM. The CDR3, as DNA: TGTGCCAGCAGCAGGACATTCCTGTGGGGGGCCAACGTCCTGACTTTC. This encodes CASSRTFLWGANVLTF.

The count of this clone is one. This chain connects TRBV5-1 to TRBJ2-7, with 9 positions matching TRBD2. The CDR3 has 16 amino acids. Germline values: CDR1 SGHRS, CDR2 YFSETQ. The junction had 6 bases not matched to a gene; V was cut back by 0 bases and J by 2 bases. CDR3 region: CASSLDPSGNTYEQYF. DNA of the CDR3: TGCGCCAGCAGCTTGGATCCTAGCGGGAACACCTACGAGCAGTACTTC.

V and J are TRBV5-1 and TRBJ2-5, with D perhaps TRBD2 (5 bases). There are 16 residues in the CDR3. Trimming took off 0 bases at V and 5 bases at J, with 17 bases between the two ends. Germline CDR1 SGHRS, CDR2 YFSETQ. CDR3 bases: TGCGCCAGCAGCTTGGCCTCAGTCTCCTCGGGGGAGACCCAGTACTTC. This sequence encodes CASSLASVSSGETQYF.

About this clone itself: This sample includes further DNA sequences coding for the same CDR3. This chain joins TRBV2 and TRBJ1-5; no definite D call. The germline gives CDR1 SNHLY, CDR2 FYNNEI. This CDR3 is 14 amino acids long. The ends were cut back, 4 bases at V and 3 bases at J, with 10 bases in the middle. The CDR3: CASSVGRLNQPQHF. The CDR3 DNA follows: TGTGCCAGCAGTGTAGGGCGGCTCAATCAGCCCCAGCATTTT.

The chain has TRBV27 and TRBJ2-4; TRBD1 matches 11 bases. CDR1 MNHEY and CDR2 SMNVEV come from the germline V gene (reference sequence). The ends lost 4 bases at V and 8 bases at J; junction bases unmatched: 4. The CDR3 spans 14 residues. The CDR3 spells CASSSGTGGDIQYF. The CDR3 coding sequence is TGTGCCAGCAGTTCCGGGACAGGGGGGGACATTCAGTACTTC.

This clone appeared once. This chain connects TRBV7-9 to TRBJ2-2; possible D gene TRBD1, 6 bases. Germline assignment: CDR1 SEHNR and CDR2 FQNEAQ (reference sequence). Trimming cost V 0 bases and J 7 bases, with 21 bases left between them. The length of the CDR3 is 18 residues. In DNA, the CDR3 is TGTGCCAGCAGCTTAGCGGCGACACCACCCAGGGGAAGCGGGGAGCTGTTTTTT. Its protein is CASSLAATPPRGSGELFF.